This is a list of T cell receptor beta chains from one sample in a study of early T cells in non-severe SARS-CoV-2 infection. From the 5' RACE reads, TCRdb called clonotypes with MiXCR, one entry per CDR3 protein. The sample holds tens of thousands of distinct CDR3 sequences, roughly 18% seen once. Specimen: whole blood, collected at baseline. Receptors originate from an adult who was a healthcare worker with PCR-confirmed SARS-CoV-2 infection or an uninfected control (not recorded which). CDR3s include the opening cysteine and the closing phenylalanine or tryptophan. The order of the fields is J gene, D gene, clone size, V gene, CDR3 protein, CDR3 DNA. D genes are given only for firm matches. Only some rows state a clone size, as once, few, many or a class for expanded clones.

TRBJ1-4,TRBD1,once,TRBV7-9,CASSGWTGPDEKLFF,TGTGCCAGCAGCGGGTGGACAGGTCCTGATGAAAAACTGTTTTTT
TRBJ2-5,.,few,TRBV13,CASSFHSETQYF,TGTGCCAGCAGCTTTCACAGCGAGACCCAGTACTTC
TRBJ2-2,TRBD1,few,TRBV14,CASSQGQGAGELFF,TGTGCCAGCAGCCAAGGACAGGGGGCCGGGGAGCTGTTTTTT
TRBJ2-7,TRBD2,many,TRBV6-2/TRBV6-3,CASSSGTSAYEQYF,TGTGCCAGCAGTTCCGGGACTAGCGCCTACGAGCAGTACTTC
TRBJ1-1,.,.,TRBV4-3,CASSQLVYTEAFF,TGCGCCAGCAGCCAATTGGTTTACACTGAAGCTTTCTTT
TRBJ2-5,TRBD2,few,TRBV27,CASSLAGKETQYF,TGTGCCAGCAGTCTAGCGGGAAAAGAGACCCAGTACTTC
TRBJ2-7,.,medium-sized,TRBV7-2,CASSPPGGTYEQYF,TGTGCCAGCAGCCCCCCGGGCGGGACCTACGAGCAGTACTTC
TRBJ2-5,.,few,TRBV19,CASSVTGGETQYF,TGTGCCAGTAGTGTGACCGGGGGAGAGACCCAGTACTTC
TRBJ2-7,TRBD1,many,TRBV6-6,CASRPQGSYEQYF,TGTGCCAGCAGGCCACAGGGGAGCTACGAGCAGTACTTC
TRBJ2-7,.,.,TRBV20-1,CSAWDVATYEQYF,TGCAGTGCCTGGGACGTTGCGACCTACGAGCAGTACTTC
TRBJ2-1,.,.,TRBV7-2,CASSTRTAGNEQFF,TGTGCCAGCAGCACTAGGACAGCCGGCAATGAGCAGTTCTTC
TRBJ2-2,.,many,TRBV24-1,CATGQPNTGELFF,TGTGCCACCGGACAGCCGAACACCGGGGAGCTGTTTTTT
TRBJ1-6,.,.,TRBV27,CASSFGPNSPLHF,TGTGCCAGCAGTTTCGGGCCTAATTCACCCCTCCACTTT
TRBJ2-7,.,few,TRBV11-1,CASSLDRLSYEQYF,TGTGCCAGCAGCCTAGACAGACTCTCCTACGAGCAGTACTTC
TRBJ1-4,.,many,TRBV7-2,CASRQLGTYDEKLFF,TGTGCCAGCCGACAGCTTGGAACCTACGATGAGAAACTGTTTTTT
TRBJ2-2,.,few,TRBV4-2,CASSQDRGTTNTGELFF,TGTGCCAGCAGCCAAGATCGAGGGACAACGAACACCGGGGAGCTGTTTTTT
TRBJ1-4,.,few,TRBV4-2,CASSPGPGENEKLFF,TGTGCCAGCAGCCCAGGCCCCGGGGAAAATGAAAAACTGTTTTTT
TRBJ2-6,.,.,TRBV14,CASSQSGANVLTF,TGTGCCAGCAGCCAATCTGGGGCCAACGTCCTGACTTTC
TRBJ2-1,.,few,TRBV20-1,CSADTSFNEQFF,TGCAGTGCTGATACTAGTTTCAATGAGCAGTTCTTC
TRBJ2-3,TRBD1,few,TRBV5-1,CASSPGTGAHYGTDTQYF,TGCGCCAGCAGCCCCGGGACAGGGGCCCACTACGGCACAGATACGCAGTATTTT
TRBJ1-5,TRBD1,many,TRBV20-1,CSARSDEGGAHQPQHF,TGCAGTGCTAGATCAGATGAAGGGGGCGCGCATCAGCCCCAGCATTTT
TRBJ1-4,.,.,TRBV27,CASRPQGAWEKLFF,TGTGCCAGCAGGCCTCAGGGCGCCTGGGAAAAACTGTTTTTT
TRBJ1-5,TRBD1,many,TRBV7-2,CASSLVVLQGGQPQHF,TGTGCCAGCAGCTTAGTGGTGCTCCAGGGGGGTCAGCCCCAGCATTTT
TRBJ2-1,TRBD2,.,TRBV7-9,CASSLGLAGGEEQFF,TGTGCCAGCAGCTTAGGACTAGCGGGGGGAGAGGAGCAGTTCTTC
TRBJ2-3,TRBD2,.,TRBV10-2,CASSGGTSGGDTQYF,TGCGCCAGCAGTGGAGGGACTAGCGGGGGAGATACGCAGTATTTT
TRBJ2-5,.,.,TRBV6-1,CASRDGTKEETQYF,TGTGCCAGCAGAGACGGGACGAAGGAAGAGACCCAGTACTTC
TRBJ2-1,TRBD2,.,TRBV11-2,CASSLEGLVGGNEQFF,TGTGCCAGCAGCTTAGAGGGACTAGTTGGAGGCAATGAGCAGTTCTTC
TRBJ1-1,TRBD1,.,TRBV29-1,CSTKGQLNTEAFF,TGCAGCACTAAGGGACAGCTGAACACTGAAGCTTTCTTT
TRBJ1-2,.,.,TRBV4-3,CASSQKILGTDPYGYTF,TGCGCCAGCAGCCAAAAAATCCTGGGGACGGACCCCTATGGCTACACCTTC
TRBJ1-1,TRBD1,many,TRBV12-3/TRBV12-4,CASRGTELMNTEAFF,TGTGCCAGCAGGGGGACAGAGCTCATGAACACTGAAGCTTTCTTT
TRBJ2-3,TRBD1,few,TRBV20-1,CSAREDRDRVPDTQYF,TGCAGTGCTAGAGAAGACCGGGACAGGGTCCCAGATACGCAGTATTTT
TRBJ1-6,.,.,TRBV6-1,CASRPGGANSPLHF,TGTGCCAGCCGGCCCGGGGGGGCTAATTCACCCCTCCACTTT
TRBJ1-1,TRBD1,.,TRBV7-2,CASSLTPGGTEAFF,TGTGCCAGCAGCTTAACCCCAGGGGGCACTGAAGCTTTCTTT
TRBJ2-7,TRBD1,.,TRBV7-8,CASSLGTGNGYEQYF,TGTGCCAGCAGCTTAGGGACAGGGAACGGGTACGAGCAGTACTTC
TRBJ2-3,.,few,TRBV5-4,CASSLGGLKDTQYF,TGTGCCAGCAGCTTGGGGGGCCTTAAAGATACGCAGTATTTT
TRBJ2-7,TRBD2,.,TRBV12-3/TRBV12-4,CASSPSGRGNEQYF,TGTGCCAGCAGTCCTAGCGGGAGGGGCAACGAGCAGTACTTC
TRBJ2-5,TRBD2,few,TRBV2,CASLQEASGGAETQYF,TGTGCCAGCCTTCAGGAGGCTAGCGGGGGGGCAGAGACCCAGTACTTC
TRBJ2-7,.,.,TRBV7-6,CASSLARLASPYEQYF,TGTGCCAGCAGCTTAGCTCGGCTAGCGAGTCCCTACGAGCAGTACTTC
TRBJ2-7,.,.,TRBV3-1,CASSRGRVPYEQYF,TGTGCCAGCAGCAGGGGCAGGGTACCCTACGAGCAGTACTTC
TRBJ2-7,.,.,TRBV6-6,CASSYSQTGEQYF,TGTGCCAGCAGTTACTCACAAACCGGCGAGCAGTACTTC
TRBJ1-3,.,few,TRBV15,CATSRDRSVGNTIYF,TGTGCCACCAGCAGAGATCGGTCAGTCGGCAACACCATATATTTT
TRBJ2-1,TRBD2,.,TRBV20-1,CSAWDIAGTSGGANEQFF,TGCAGTGCCTGGGACATCGCCGGGACTAGCGGGGGGGCCAATGAGCAGTTCTTC
TRBJ1-2,.,few,TRBV5-5,CASSTTALSLYGYTF,TGTGCCAGCAGCACGACAGCCTTATCTTTATATGGCTACACCTTC
TRBJ1-6,TRBD1,.,TRBV6-5,CASSYRDRGSPLHF,TGTGCCAGCAGTTACCGGGACAGGGGATCACCCCTCCACTTT
TRBJ2-7,.,many,TRBV6-1,CASTNWGVQYEQYF,TGTGCCAGCACCAATTGGGGGGTACAATACGAGCAGTACTTC
TRBJ2-5,.,many,TRBV7-2,CASSLHSGIQETQYF,TGTGCCAGCAGCTTACATTCGGGCATCCAAGAGACCCAGTACTTC
TRBJ2-7,TRBD2,.,TRBV4-3,CASSQDTSGSQYYEQYF,TGCGCCAGCAGCCAAGACACTAGCGGGAGCCAATACTACGAGCAGTACTTC
TRBJ1-3,TRBD1,.,TRBV25-1,CASSSPTGVRGNTIYF,TGTGCCAGCAGTAGCCCCACAGGGGTGAGAGGAAACACCATATATTTT
TRBJ1-2,.,many,TRBV5-4,CASKDSNGAYGYTF,TGTGCCAGCAAAGACTCAAACGGGGCATATGGCTACACCTTC
TRBJ2-2,.,.,TRBV2,CASSVNRVDGELFF,TGTGCCAGCAGTGTTAACAGGGTCGACGGGGAGCTGTTTTTT
TRBJ1-1,.,few,TRBV20-1,CSAPGTLRSSTEAFF,TGCAGTGCTCCAGGGACGTTGAGGAGCAGCACTGAAGCTTTCTTT
TRBJ2-1,.,few,TRBV5-5,CASSFRSGQGEQFF,TGTGCCAGCAGCTTCCGGTCGGGGCAGGGTGAGCAGTTCTTC
TRBJ1-5,.,few,TRBV28,CASSLFRHSNQPQHF,TGTGCCAGCAGTTTGTTCCGACACAGCAATCAGCCCCAGCATTTT